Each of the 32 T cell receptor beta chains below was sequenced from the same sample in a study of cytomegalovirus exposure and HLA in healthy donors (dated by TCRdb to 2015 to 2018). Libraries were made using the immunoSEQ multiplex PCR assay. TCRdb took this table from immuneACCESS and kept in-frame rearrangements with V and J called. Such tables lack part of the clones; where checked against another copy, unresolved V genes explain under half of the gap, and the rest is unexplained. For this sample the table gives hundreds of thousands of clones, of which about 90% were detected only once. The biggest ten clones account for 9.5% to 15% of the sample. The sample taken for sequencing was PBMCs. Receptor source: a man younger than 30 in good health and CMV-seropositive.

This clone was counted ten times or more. CDR3: CASSQDAEAFF. CDR3 sequence (DNA): TGTGCCAGCTCGCAGGACGCTGAAGCTTTCTTT. The V gene is TRBV18, the J gene TRBJ1-1; unclear D gene. The V gene lost 6 bases and the J gene lost 6 bases, with 8 bases spanning the gap. This CDR3 is 11 amino acids long. Germline CDR1 is KGHSH and CDR2 is LQKENI.

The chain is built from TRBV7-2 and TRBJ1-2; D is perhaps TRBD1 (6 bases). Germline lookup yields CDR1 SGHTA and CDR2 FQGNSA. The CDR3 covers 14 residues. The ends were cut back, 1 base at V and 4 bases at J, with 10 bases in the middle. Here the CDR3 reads CASSLVGGIYGYTF. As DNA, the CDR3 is TGTGCCAGCAGCTTAGTAGGGGGAATCTATGGCTACACCTTC.

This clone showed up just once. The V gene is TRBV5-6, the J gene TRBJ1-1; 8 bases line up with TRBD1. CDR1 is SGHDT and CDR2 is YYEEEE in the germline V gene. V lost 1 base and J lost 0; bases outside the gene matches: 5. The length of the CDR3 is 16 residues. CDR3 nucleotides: TGTGCCAGCAGCTTGCTTCCGGGACAGGTGAACACTGAAGCTTTCTTT. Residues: CASSLLPGQVNTEAFF.

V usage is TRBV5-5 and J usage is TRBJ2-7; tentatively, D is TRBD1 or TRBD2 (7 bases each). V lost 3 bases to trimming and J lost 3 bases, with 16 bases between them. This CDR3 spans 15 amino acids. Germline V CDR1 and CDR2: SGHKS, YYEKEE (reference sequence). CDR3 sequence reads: CASSSLGGTDYEQYF. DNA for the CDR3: TGTGCCAGCAGCTCTTTGGGGGGGACAGACTACGAGCAGTACTTC. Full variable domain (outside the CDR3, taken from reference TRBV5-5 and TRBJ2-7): DAGVTQSPTHLIKTRGQQVTLRCSPISGHKSVSWYQQVLGQGPQFIFQYYEKEERGRGNFPDRFSARQFPNYSSELNVNALLLGDSALYLCASSSLGGTDYEQYFGPGTRLTVT.

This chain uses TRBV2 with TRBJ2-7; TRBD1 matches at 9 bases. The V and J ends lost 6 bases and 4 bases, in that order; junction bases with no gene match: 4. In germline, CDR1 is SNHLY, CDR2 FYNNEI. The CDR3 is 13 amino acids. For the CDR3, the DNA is TGTGCCAGCAGCGGCGGGACAGGGTACGAGCAGTACTTC. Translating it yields CASSGGTGYEQYF.

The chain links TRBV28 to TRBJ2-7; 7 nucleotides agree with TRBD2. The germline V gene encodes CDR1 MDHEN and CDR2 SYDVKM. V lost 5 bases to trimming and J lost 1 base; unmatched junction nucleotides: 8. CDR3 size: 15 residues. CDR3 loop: CASSTWQGGSYEQYF. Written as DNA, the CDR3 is TGTGCCAGCAGTACCTGGCAGGGAGGGTCCTACGAGCAGTACTTC.

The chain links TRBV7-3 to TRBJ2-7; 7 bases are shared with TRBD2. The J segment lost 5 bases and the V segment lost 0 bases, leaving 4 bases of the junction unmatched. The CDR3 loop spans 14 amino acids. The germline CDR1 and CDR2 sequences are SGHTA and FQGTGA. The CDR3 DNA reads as TGTGCCAGCAGCTTAACGTTGGGGGGGAACGAGCAGTACTTC. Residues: CASSLTLGGNEQYF.

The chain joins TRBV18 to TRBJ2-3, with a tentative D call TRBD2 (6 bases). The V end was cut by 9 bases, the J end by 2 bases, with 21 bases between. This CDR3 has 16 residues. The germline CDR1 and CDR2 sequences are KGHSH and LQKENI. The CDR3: CASPGPGTPATDTQYF. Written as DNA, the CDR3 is TGTGCCAGTCCGGGCCCCGGGACTCCCGCCACAGATACGCAGTATTTT.

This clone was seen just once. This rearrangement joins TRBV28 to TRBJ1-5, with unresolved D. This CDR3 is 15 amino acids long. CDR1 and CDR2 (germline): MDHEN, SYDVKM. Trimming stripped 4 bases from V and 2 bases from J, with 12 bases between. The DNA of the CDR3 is TGTGCCAGCAGTTCCCCGGGAGATGGCAATCAGCCCCAGCATTTT. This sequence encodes CASSSPGDGNQPQHF. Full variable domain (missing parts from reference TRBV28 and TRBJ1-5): DVKVTQSSRYLVKRTGEKVFLECVQDMDHENMFWYRQDPGLGLRLIYFSYDVKMKEKGDIPEGYSVSREKKERFSLILESASTNQTSMYLCASSSPGDGNQPQHFGDGTRLSIL.

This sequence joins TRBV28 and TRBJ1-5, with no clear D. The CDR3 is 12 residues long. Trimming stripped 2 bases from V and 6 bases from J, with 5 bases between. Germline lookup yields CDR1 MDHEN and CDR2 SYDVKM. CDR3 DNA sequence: TGTGCCAGCAGTTTAGTCCCTCAGCCCCAGCATTTT. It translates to CASSLVPQPQHF.

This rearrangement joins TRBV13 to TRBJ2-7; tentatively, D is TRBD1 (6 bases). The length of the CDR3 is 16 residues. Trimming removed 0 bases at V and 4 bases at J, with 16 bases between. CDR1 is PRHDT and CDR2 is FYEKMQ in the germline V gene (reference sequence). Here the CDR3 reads CASSLGAQGMGYEQYF. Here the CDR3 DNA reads TGTGCCAGCAGCTTAGGGGCACAGGGTATGGGGTACGAGCAGTACTTC.

CDR3 sequence (DNA): TGTGCCAGCAGCGTCGAAGGGCACAATGAGCAGTTCTTC. Translating it yields CASSVEGHNEQFF. The J gene is TRBJ2-1, the V gene TRBV6-1; D not resolved. This CDR3 comprises 13 residues. Trimming left V 6 bases short and J 5 bases short, with 11 bases between. Germline CDR1 reads MNHNS; CDR2 reads SASEGT.

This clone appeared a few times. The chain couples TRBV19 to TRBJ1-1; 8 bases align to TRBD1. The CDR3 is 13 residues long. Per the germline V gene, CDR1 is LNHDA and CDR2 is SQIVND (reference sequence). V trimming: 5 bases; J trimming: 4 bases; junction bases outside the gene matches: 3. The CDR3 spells CASSWTGTTEAFF. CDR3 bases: TGTGCCAGTAGTTGGACAGGGACCACTGAAGCTTTCTTT.

The CDR3 sequence is CASSQDWGRQTILNIQYF. The DNA for the CDR3 is TGTGCCAGCAGCCAAGATTGGGGGCGTCAGACGATTTTAAACATTCAGTACTTC. The V and J genes are TRBV4-2 and TRBJ2-4, with D possibly TRBD1 on 6 matching bases. V was shortened by 0 bases and J by 6 bases, with 21 bases between the two germline ends. The CDR3 is 18 amino acids. Per the germline V gene, CDR1 is LGHNA and CDR2 is YNFKEQ.

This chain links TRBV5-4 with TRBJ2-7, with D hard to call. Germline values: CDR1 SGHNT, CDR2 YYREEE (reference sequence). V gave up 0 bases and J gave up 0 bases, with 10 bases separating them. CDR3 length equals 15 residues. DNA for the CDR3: TGTGCCAGCAGCTTGGAGGTGGGCCCCTCCTACGAGCAGTACTTC. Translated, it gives CASSLEVGPSYEQYF.

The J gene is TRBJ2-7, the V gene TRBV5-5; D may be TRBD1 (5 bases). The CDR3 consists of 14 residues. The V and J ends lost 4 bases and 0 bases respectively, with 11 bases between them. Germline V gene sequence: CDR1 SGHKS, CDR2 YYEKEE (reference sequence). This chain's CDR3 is CASSGTGYSYEQYF. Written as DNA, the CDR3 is TGTGCCAGCAGCGGAACAGGTTACTCCTACGAGCAGTACTTC.

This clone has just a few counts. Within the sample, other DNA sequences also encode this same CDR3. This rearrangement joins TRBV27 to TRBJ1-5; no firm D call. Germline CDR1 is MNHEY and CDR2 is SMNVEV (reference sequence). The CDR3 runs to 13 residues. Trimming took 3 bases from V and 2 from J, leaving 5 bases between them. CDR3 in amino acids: CASSLRGNQPQHF. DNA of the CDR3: TGTGCCAGCAGTTTGAGGGGCAATCAGCCCCAGCATTTT.

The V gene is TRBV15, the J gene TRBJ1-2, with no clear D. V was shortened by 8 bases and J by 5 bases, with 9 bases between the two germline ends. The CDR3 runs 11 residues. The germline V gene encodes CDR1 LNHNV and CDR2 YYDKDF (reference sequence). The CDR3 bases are TGTGCCACCGCCTGGGGATATGGCTACACCTTC. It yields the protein CATAWGYGYTF.

CDR3 amino acids: CASSLSLWGTEDEKLFF. The CDR3 bases are TGTGCCAGCAGCTTAAGCCTGTGGGGGACAGAAGATGAAAAACTGTTTTTT. The genes are TRBV7-2 and TRBJ1-4; TRBD1 aligns across 7 bases. V shed 2 bases, J shed 6 bases, and the junction held 12 bases outside the gene matches. Per germline, CDR1 SGHTA and CDR2 FQGNSA. This CDR3 has 17 residues.

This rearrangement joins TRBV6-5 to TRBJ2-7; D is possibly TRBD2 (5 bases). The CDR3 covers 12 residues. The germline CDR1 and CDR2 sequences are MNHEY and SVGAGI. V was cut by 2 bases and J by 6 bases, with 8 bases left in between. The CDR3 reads CASSYMGSEQYF. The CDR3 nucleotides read TGTGCCAGCAGTTACATGGGGAGCGAGCAGTACTTC.

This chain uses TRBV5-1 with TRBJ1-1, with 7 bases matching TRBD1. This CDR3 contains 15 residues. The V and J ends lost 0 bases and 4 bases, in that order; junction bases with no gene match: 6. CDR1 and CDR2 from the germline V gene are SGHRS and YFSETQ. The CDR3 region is CASSLGGQRGTEAFF. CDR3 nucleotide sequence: TGCGCCAGCAGCTTGGGGGGACAGAGGGGCACTGAAGCTTTCTTT.

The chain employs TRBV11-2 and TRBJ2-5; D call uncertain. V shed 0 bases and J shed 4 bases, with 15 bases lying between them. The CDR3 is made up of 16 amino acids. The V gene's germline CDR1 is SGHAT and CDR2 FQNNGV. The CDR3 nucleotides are TGTGCCAGCAGCTTAGACCTGGCCTCGTCGGCAGAGACCCAGTACTTC. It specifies CASSLDLASSAETQYF. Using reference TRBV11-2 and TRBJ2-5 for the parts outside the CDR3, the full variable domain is EAGVAQSPRYKIIEKRQSVAFWCNPISGHATLYWYQQILGQGPKLLIQFQNNGVVDDSQLPKDRFSAERLKGVDSTLKIQPAKLEDSAVYLCASSLDLASSAETQYFGPGTRLLVL.

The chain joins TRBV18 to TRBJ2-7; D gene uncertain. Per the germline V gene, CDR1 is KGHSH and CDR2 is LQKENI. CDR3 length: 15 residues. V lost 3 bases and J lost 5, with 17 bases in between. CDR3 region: CASSPYQAFYDEQYF. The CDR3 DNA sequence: TGTGCCAGCTCACCGTATCAGGCTTTTTACGACGAGCAGTACTTC.

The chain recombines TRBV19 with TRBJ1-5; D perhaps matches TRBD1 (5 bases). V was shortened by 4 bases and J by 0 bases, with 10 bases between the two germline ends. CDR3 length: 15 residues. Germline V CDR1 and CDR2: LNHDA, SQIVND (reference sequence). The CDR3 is CASSTTGGSNQPQHF. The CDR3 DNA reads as TGTGCCAGTAGTACGACCGGGGGTAGCAATCAGCCCCAGCATTTT. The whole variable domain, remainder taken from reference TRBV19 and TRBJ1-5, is DGGITQSPKYLFRKEGQNVTLSCEQNLNHDAMYWYRQDPGQGLRLIYYSQIVNDFQKGDIAEGYSVSREKKESFPLTVTSAQKNPTAFYLCASSTTGGSNQPQHFGDGTRLSIL.

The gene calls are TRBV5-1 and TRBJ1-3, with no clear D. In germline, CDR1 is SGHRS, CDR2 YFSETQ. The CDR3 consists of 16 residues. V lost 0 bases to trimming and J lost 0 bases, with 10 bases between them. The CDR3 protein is CASSLAGVRSGNTIYF. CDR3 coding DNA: TGCGCCAGCAGCTTGGCCGGAGTTCGCTCTGGAAACACCATATATTTT.

CDR3 protein: CASSFFPPQGNTGELFF. Written as DNA, the CDR3 is TGTGCCAGCAGCTTTTTCCCTCCCCAGGGGAACACCGGGGAGCTGTTTTTT. The chain joins TRBV5-8 to TRBJ2-2; D might be TRBD1 (5 bases). The CDR3 runs to 17 residues. Germline V gene data show CDR1 as SGHTS and CDR2 as YDEGEE. Trimming stripped 2 bases from V and 1 base from J, with 15 bases between.

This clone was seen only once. The CDR3 sequence: CASSLQGADTQYF. The CDR3 DNA reads as TGTGCCAGCAGCTTACAGGGCGCAGATACGCAGTATTTT. The gene calls are TRBV5-8 and TRBJ2-3, with D tentatively TRBD1 (6 bases). This CDR3 comprises 13 residues. V lost 2 bases and J lost 4, with 8 bases in between. CDR1 and CDR2 from the germline V gene are SGHTS and YDEGEE.

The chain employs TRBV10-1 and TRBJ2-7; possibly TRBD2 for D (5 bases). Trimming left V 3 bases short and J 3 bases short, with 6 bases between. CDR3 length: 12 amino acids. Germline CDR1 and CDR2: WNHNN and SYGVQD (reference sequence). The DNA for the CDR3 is TGCGCCAGCAGTGACGGACTCTACGAGCAGTACTTC. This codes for CASSDGLYEQYF.

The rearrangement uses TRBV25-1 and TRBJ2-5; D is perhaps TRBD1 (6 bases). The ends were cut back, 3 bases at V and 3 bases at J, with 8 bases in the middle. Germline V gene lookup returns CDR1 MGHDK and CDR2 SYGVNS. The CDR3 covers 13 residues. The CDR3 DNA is TGTGCCAGCAGTGACAGGGGAGAAGAGACCCAGTACTTC. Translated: CASSDRGEETQYF.

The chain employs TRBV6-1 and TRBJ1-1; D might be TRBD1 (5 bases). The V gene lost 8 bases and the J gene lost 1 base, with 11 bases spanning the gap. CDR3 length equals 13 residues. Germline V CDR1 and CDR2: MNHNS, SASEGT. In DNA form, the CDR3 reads TGTGCCAGCGAAAACGGGGGGAACACTGAAGCTTTCTTT. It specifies CASENGGNTEAFF.

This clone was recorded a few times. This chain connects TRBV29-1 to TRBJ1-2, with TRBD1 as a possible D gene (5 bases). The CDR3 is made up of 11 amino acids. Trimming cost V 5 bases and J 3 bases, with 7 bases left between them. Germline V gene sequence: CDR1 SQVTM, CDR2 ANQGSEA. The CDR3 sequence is CSVWDDYGYTF. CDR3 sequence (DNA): TGCAGCGTTTGGGACGACTATGGCTACACCTTC.

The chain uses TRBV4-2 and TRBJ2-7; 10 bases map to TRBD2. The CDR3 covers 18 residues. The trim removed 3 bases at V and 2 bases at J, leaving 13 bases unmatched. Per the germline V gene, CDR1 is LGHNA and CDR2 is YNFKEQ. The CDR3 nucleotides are TGTGCCAGCAGCCATCGTATTACTAGCGGGACTAACGCCTACGAGCAGTACTTC. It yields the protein CASSHRITSGTNAYEQYF.